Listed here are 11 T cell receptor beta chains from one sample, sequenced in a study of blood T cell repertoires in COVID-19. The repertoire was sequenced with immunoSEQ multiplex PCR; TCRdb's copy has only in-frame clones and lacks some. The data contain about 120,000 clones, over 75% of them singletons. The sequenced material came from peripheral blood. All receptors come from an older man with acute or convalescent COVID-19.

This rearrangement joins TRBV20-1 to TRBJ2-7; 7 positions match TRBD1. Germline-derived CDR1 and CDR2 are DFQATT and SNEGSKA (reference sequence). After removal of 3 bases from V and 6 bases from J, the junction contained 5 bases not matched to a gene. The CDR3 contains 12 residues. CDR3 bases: TGCAGTGCTAGTCGACAGGGAGTCGAGCAGTACTTC. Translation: CSASRQGVEQYF.

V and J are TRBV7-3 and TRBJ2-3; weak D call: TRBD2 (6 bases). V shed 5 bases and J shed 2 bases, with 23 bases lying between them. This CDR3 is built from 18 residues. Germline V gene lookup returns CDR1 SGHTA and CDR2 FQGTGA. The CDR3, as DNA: TGTGCCAGCAGCCCACATGGCCATGGCGGGGTCTCCACAGATACGCAGTATTTT. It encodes CASSPHGHGGVSTDTQYF.

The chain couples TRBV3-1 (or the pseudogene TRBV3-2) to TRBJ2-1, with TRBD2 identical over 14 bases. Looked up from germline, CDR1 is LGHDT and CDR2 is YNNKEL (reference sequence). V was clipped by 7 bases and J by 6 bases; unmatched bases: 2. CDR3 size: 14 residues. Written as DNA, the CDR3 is TGTGCCAGCACGGGACTAGCGGGGGCCAATGAGCAGTTCTTC. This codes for CASTGLAGANEQFF.

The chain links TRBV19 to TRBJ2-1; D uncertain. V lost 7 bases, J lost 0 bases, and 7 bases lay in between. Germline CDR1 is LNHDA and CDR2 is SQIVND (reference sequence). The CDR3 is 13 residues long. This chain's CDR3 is CASTPSSYNEQFF. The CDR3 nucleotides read TGTGCCAGTACCCCGAGCTCCTACAATGAGCAGTTCTTC.

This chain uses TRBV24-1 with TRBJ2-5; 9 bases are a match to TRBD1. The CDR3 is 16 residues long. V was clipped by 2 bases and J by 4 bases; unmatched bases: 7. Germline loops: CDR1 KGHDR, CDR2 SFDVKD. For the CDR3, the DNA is TGTGCCACCAGTGATTCGGGACAGGGAGGAAGAGAGACCCAGTACTTC. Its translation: CATSDSGQGGRETQYF.

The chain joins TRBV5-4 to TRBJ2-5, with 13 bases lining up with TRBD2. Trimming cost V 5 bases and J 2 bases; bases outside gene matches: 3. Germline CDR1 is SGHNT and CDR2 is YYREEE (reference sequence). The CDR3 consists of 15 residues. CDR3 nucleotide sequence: TGTGCCAGCAGGAAACTAGCGGGAGGGCAAGAGACCCAGTACTTC. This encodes CASRKLAGGQETQYF.

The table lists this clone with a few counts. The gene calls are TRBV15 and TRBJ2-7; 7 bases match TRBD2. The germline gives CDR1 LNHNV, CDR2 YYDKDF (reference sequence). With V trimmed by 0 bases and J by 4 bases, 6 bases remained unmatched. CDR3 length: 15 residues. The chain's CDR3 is CATSRDGASGYEQYF. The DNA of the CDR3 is TGTGCCACCAGCAGAGACGGGGCTAGCGGATACGAGCAGTACTTC.

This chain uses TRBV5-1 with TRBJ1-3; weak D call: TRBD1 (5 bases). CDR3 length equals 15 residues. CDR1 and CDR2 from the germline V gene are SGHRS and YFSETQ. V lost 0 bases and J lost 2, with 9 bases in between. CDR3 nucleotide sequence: TGCGCCAGCAGCTTGGCCGGGGGAGCTGGAAACACCATATATTTT. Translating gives CASSLAGGAGNTIYF.

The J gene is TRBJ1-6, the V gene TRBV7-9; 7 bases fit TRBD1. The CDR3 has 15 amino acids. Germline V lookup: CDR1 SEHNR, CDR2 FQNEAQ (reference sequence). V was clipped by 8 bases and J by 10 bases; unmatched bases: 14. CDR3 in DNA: TGTGCCAGCGGATATACACAGGGGTTGGAGTCACCCCTCCACTTT. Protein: CASGYTQGLESPLHF.

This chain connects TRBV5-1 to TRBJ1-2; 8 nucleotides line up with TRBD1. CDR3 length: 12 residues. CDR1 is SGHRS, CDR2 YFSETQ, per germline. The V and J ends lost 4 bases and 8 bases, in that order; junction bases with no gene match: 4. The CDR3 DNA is TGCGCCAGCAGCGGACAGGGAAAGGGCTACACCTTC. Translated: CASSGQGKGYTF.

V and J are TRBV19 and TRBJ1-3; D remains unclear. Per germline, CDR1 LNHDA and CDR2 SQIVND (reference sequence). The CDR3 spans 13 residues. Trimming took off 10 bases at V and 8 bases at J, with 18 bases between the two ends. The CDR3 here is CAIRSISGYTIYF. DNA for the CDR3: TGTGCCATAAGGTCAATCAGCGGATACACCATATATTTT.